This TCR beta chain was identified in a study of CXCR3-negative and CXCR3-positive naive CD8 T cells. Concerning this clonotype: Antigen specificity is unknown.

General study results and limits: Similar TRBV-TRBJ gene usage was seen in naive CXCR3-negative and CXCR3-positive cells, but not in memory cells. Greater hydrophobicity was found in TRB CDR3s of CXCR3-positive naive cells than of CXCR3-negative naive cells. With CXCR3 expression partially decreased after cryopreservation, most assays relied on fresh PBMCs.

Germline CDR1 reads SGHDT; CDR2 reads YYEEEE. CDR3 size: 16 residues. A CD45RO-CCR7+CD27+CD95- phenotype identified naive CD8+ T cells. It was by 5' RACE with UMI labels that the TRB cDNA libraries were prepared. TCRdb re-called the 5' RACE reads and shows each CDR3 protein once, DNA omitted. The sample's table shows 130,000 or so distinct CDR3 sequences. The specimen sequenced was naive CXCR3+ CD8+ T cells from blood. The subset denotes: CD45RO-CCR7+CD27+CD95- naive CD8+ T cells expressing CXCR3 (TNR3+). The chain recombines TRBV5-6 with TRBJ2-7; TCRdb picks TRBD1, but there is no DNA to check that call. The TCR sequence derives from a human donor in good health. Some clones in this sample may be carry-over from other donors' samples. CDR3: CASSLPQGSKADEQYF.